This is a list of T cell receptor beta chains from one sample in a study of blood T cells in healthy people across ages. Via MiXCR, TCRdb re-called the 5' RACE reads, giving one row per CDR3 protein. The data hold some 940,000 distinct CDR3 sequences, with 25% to 30% observed a single time. These same data were also listed under a study on T cells of mothers and their children.

Material: blood. The receptors shown here come from a middle-aged woman in good health. The CDR3 runs from the conserved cysteine through the conserved F or W.

TRBJ1-2 | TRBV12-3/TRBV12-4 | CASSVSGENGYTF
TRBJ2-7 | TRBV14 | CASSQDSNYEQYF
TRBJ2-3 | TRBV9 | CASQWGFQSTDMQYF
TRBJ2-5 | TRBV28 | CASGGLAGLQYF
TRBJ2-7 | TRBV7-8 | CASNGASYEQYF
TRBJ2-2 | TRBV7-2 | CASSPRTTGNTGELFF
TRBJ2-2 | TRBV5-6 | CASSLSTGFTGELFF
TRBJ2-1 | TRBV4-2 | CASSQGPPTTHYNEQFF
TRBJ1-1 | TRBV6-5 | CASTQDRLNTEAFF
TRBJ2-5 | TRBV7-2 | CASSSQRAQETQYF
TRBJ2-3 | TRBV6-4 | CASRPGHTSPDTQYF
TRBJ2-1 | TRBV6-5 | CASSYGGRADEQFF
TRBJ2-7 | TRBV5-1 | CASRQRDYEQYF
TRBJ2-3 | TRBV11-2 | CASSLARTRGDTQYF
TRBJ2-7 | TRBV9 | CASSVGPSGGALGEQYF
TRBJ2-1 | TRBV5-6 | CASSFPSGGAYNEQFF
TRBJ1-2 | TRBV10-3 | CAISERNGVYGYTF
NA | TRBV10-3 | CAIGLAEGETQYF
TRBJ1-1 | TRBV14 | CASSQDRATVAFF
TRBJ1-2 | TRBV15 | CATSGTGQGAYGYTF
TRBJ2-7 | TRBV4-1 | CASSRPGRGGEQYF
TRBJ1-1 | TRBV30 | CAWTGMNTEAFF
TRBJ2-7 | TRBV24-1 | CATAERPRAVEQYF